This T cell receptor beta chain originates from a study of control samples from healthy donors and cancer patients. The CDR3 spans 15 residues. The V and J ends lost 5 bases and 4 bases, in that order; junction bases with no gene match: 5. Germline CDR1 and CDR2: LNHDA and SQIVND (reference sequence). The table came from immunoSEQ multiplex PCR; TCRdb's copy has only in-frame clones and leaves some out. The sample includes roughly 120,000 clones, about nine tenths of them seen just once. The sample taken for sequencing was blood. This chain links TRBV19 with TRBJ1-5; 10 bases match TRBD1. The receptor comes from a man aged 40-50 years in good health. CDR3 sequence: CASSLPGQGNQPQHF. DNA of the CDR3: TGTGCCAGTAGTCTACCGGGACAGGGGAATCAGCCCCAGCATTTT.